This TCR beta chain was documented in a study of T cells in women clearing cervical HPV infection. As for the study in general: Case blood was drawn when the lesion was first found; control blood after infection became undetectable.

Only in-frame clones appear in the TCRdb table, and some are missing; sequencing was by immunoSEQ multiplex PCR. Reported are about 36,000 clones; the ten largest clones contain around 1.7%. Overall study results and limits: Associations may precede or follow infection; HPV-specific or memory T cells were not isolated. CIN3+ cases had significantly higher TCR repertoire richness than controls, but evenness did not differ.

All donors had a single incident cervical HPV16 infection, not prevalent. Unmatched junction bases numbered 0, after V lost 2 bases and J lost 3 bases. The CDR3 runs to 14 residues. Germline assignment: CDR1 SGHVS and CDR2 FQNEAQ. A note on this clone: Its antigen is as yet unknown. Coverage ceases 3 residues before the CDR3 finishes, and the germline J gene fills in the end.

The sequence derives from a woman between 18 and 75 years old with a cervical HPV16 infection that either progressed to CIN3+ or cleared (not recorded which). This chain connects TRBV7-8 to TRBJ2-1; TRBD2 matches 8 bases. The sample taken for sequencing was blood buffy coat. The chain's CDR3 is CASSLLAGYNEQFF. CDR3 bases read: TGTGCCAGCAGCTTACTAGCGGGCTACAATGAG.